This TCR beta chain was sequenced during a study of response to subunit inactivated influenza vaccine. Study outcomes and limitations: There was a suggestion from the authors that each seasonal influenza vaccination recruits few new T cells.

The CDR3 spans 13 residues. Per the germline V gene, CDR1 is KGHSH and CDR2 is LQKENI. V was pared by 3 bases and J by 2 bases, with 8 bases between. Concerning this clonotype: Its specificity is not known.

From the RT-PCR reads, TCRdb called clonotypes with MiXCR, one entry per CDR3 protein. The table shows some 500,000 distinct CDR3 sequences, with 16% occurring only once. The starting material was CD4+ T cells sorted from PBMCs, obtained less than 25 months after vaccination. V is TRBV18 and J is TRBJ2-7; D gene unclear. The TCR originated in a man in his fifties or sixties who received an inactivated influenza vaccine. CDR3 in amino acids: CASSPYQTYEQYF. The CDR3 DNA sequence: TGTGCCAGCTCACCCTACCAGACCTACGAGCAGTACTTC.